The 5 T cell receptor beta chains reported below all come from one sample, sequenced in a study of blood T cell repertoires in COVID-19. Sequencing used immunoSEQ multiplex PCR; TCRdb keeps in-frame clones, though not all of them. The sample lists some 96,000 clones; around four fifths were seen once. The sample consisted of peripheral blood. These receptors all stem from a man between 65 and 85 years old with active or convalescent COVID-19.

This clone has a count of ten or more. V and J are TRBV7-2 and TRBJ1-5; the match to TRBD1 covers 8 bases. This CDR3 has 18 amino acids. Trimming at V came to 5 bases and at J to 9 bases, leaving 21 bases not matched to a gene. In germline, CDR1 is SGHTA, CDR2 FQGNSA. The DNA for the CDR3 is TGTGCCAGCAGCCTGACCGGGGCGGGACAGGTCGCTGGGGGGCCCCAGCATTTT. Translation: CASSLTGAGQVAGGPQHF.

The chain employs TRBV10-1 and TRBJ2-7; 9 bases are shared with TRBD2. V dropped 5 bases and J dropped 3; count of bases not matched to a gene: 17. There are 18 residues in the CDR3. In germline, CDR1 is WNHNN, CDR2 SYGVQD (reference sequence). CDR3 sequence (DNA): TGCGCCAGCAGTCACCTAGCGGGGATCACGACTTTATACTACGAGCAGTACTTC. Protein: CASSHLAGITTLYYEQYF.

V and J are TRBV4-2 and TRBJ2-7; 9 positions match TRBD2. The V and J ends lost 4 bases and 2 bases, in that order; junction bases with no gene match: 3. Per germline, CDR1 LGHNA and CDR2 YNFKEQ. The CDR3 totals 14 residues. The chain's CDR3 is CASSPAGGTYEQYF. The CDR3 DNA follows: TGTGCCAGCAGCCCGGCGGGAGGGACCTACGAGCAGTACTTC.

V is TRBV28 and J is TRBJ1-4, with D uncertain. The CDR3 is 14 amino acids. The V gene's germline CDR1 is MDHEN and CDR2 SYDVKM. Trimming left V 5 bases short and J 7 bases short, with 14 bases between. The CDR3 loop is CASSNPGGGEKLFF. The DNA for the CDR3 is TGTGCCAGCAGTAATCCAGGAGGCGGTGAAAAACTGTTTTTT.

The CDR3 DNA is TGTGCCATCAGCCGAGGGCAGGGACAGGACGAGCAGTACTTC. Its protein product is CAISRGQGQDEQYF. The V call is TRBV10-3, the J call TRBJ2-7; TRBD1 matches 8 bases. The CDR3 runs 14 residues. The junction had 9 bases not matched to a gene; V was cut back by 6 bases and J by 5 bases. Germline V gives CDR1 ENHRY, CDR2 SYGVKD.